What follows are 21 T cell receptor beta chains derived from one specimen sequenced in a study of CD8 T cell repertoires and HIV-1 epitope variants. What these receptors recognize is not known. Sequencing used immunoSEQ multiplex PCR; TCRdb keeps in-frame clones, though not all of them. The profile shows about 4,000 clones, around 60% of them singletons. Input material: cultured CD8+ T cells derived from PBMCs. The receptors derive from a male donor with HIV.

CDR3 sequence: CASSQGFPGFGRSGETQYF. The CDR3 DNA reads as TGTGCCAGCAGCCAGGGGTTTCCGGGGTTTGGGAGATCGGGAGAGACCCAGTACTTC. The chain uses TRBV11-2 and TRBJ2-5, with D perhaps matching TRBD1 (6 bases). The germline V and J ends were trimmed by 5 bases and 4 bases, with 29 bases remaining between them. The CDR3 runs to 19 residues. The germline CDR1 and CDR2 sequences are SGHAT and FQNNGV.

The chain has TRBV9 and TRBJ1-5; 10 nucleotides match TRBD1. The J segment lost 7 bases and the V segment lost 3 bases, leaving 7 bases of the junction unmatched. CDR3 length: 15 residues. Per germline, CDR1 SGDLS and CDR2 YYNGEE. The CDR3 here is CASSGGTGEGQPQHF. DNA of the CDR3: TGTGCCAGCAGCGGAGGGACAGGGGAGGGACAGCCCCAGCATTTT.

The chain carries TRBV10-3 and TRBJ2-1; unclear D gene. Germline V gene data show CDR1 as ENHRY and CDR2 as SYGVKD. Trimming pared 2 bases from V and 4 bases from J, leaving 6 bases between. CDR3 length: 13 amino acids. In nucleotides, the CDR3 is TGTGCCATCAGTGAGCGCTTATACAATGAGCAGTTCTTC. Translation gives CAISERLYNEQFF.

The chain carries TRBV9 and TRBJ2-3, with 7 bases identical to TRBD1. The CDR3 has 14 residues. V shed 3 bases, J shed 2 bases, and the junction held 3 bases outside the gene matches. Germline values: CDR1 SGDLS, CDR2 YYNGEE. DNA for the CDR3: TGTGCCAGCAGCGAGGGGGCTGCCACAGATACGCAGTATTTT. It specifies CASSEGAATDTQYF.

The chain recombines TRBV4-1 with TRBJ2-3; D is tentatively TRBD1 or TRBD2 (5 bases each). CDR1 and CDR2 (germline): MGHRA, YSYEKL. Trimming cost V 2 bases and J 3 bases, with 12 bases left between them. The CDR3 runs to 15 residues. CDR3: CASSQYGGRTDTQYF. The CDR3 DNA reads as TGCGCCAGCAGCCAATATGGGGGTCGGACAGATACGCAGTATTTT.

This chain connects TRBV7-8 to TRBJ2-4, with TRBD1 matching 7 bases. This CDR3 has 14 amino acids. Germline CDR1 and CDR2: SGHVS and FQNEAQ. V was pared by 2 bases and J by 6 bases, with 4 bases of the junction left unmatched. CDR3 sequence reads: CASSLRDRLNIQYF. CDR3 DNA: TGTGCCAGCAGCTTAAGGGACAGATTAAACATTCAGTACTTC. The full variable domain, rest sourced from reference TRBV7-8 and TRBJ2-4, is GAGVSQSPRYKVAKRGQDVALRCDPISGHVSLFWYQQALGQGPEFLTYFQNEAQLDKSGLPSDRFFAERPEGSVSTLKIQRTQQEDSAVYLCASSLRDRLNIQYFGAGTRLSVL.

This clone was seen a single time. The chain uses TRBV15 and TRBJ1-1, with TRBD1 as a possible D gene (5 bases). The CDR3 loop spans 16 amino acids. The germline CDR1 and CDR2 sequences are LNHNV and YYDKDF (reference sequence). The ends were cut back, 1 base at V and 1 base at J, with 13 bases in the middle. The DNA for the CDR3 is TGTGCCACCAGCAGAGGAGTTCAGGGAGCGAACACTGAAGCTTTCTTT. Translated: CATSRGVQGANTEAFF.

The chain uses TRBV7-8 and TRBJ2-1; maybe TRBD1 (6 bases). The CDR3 is made up of 15 amino acids. V was trimmed by 2 bases and J by 8 bases, leaving 16 bases between them. Per germline, CDR1 SGHVS and CDR2 FQNEAQ. Written as DNA, the CDR3 is TGTGCCAGCAGCTTAACACAGGGCCCCTCGGATGAGCAGTTCTTC. Protein product: CASSLTQGPSDEQFF.

In its sample, this clone was seen a few times. The rearrangement uses TRBV6-4 and TRBJ1-2; no firm D call. Trimming took 5 bases from V and 14 from J, leaving 12 bases between them. This CDR3 contains 10 residues. CDR1 and CDR2 from the germline V gene are MRHNA and SNTAGT. CDR3 protein: CASSSRLTTF. The CDR3 DNA reads TGTGCCAGCAGTTCGCGGTTGACAACCTTC.

The chain employs TRBV6-5 and TRBJ1-1, with D possibly being TRBD1 (6 bases). The germline CDR1 and CDR2 sequences are MNHEY and SVGAGI. The ends were cut back, 0 bases at V and 4 bases at J, with 12 bases in the middle. The CDR3 has 15 amino acids. Here the CDR3 reads CASSYSDSSVTEAFF. The CDR3 bases are TGTGCCAGCAGTTACTCGGACAGTTCGGTCACTGAAGCTTTCTTT.

The rearrangement uses TRBV5-1 and TRBJ2-2, with TRBD2 matching 7 bases. CDR1 and CDR2 (germline): SGHRS, YFSETQ. The CDR3 is 18 amino acids. V gave up 4 bases and J gave up 8 bases; unmatched junction bases: 20. The DNA of the CDR3 is TGCGCCAGCAGCCCGCTCGGGACGGCGACTAGCATTTCGGGGGAGCTGTTTTTT. Protein product: CASSPLGTATSISGELFF. Supplemented by reference TRBV5-1 and TRBJ2-2, the full variable domain reads KAGVTQTPRYLIKTRGQQVTLSCSPISGHRSVSWYQQTPGQGLQFLFEYFSETQRNKGNFPGRFSGRQFSNSRSEMNVSTLELGDSALYLCASSPLGTATSISGELFFGEGSRLTVL.

The rearrangement links TRBV11-1 to TRBJ2-1, with TRBD2 identical over 11 bases. The germline V gene encodes CDR1 SGHAT and CDR2 FQDESV (reference sequence). The CDR3 covers 15 residues. V was clipped by 3 bases and J by 8 bases; unmatched bases: 6. CDR3 sequence reads: CASSLGLAGGYEQFF. CDR3 DNA: TGTGCCAGCAGCTTGGGGCTAGCGGGAGGTTATGAGCAGTTCTTC.

This chain connects TRBV19 to TRBJ2-7; D uncertain. CDR1 is LNHDA, CDR2 SQIVND, per germline (reference sequence). V was clipped by 6 bases and J by 3 bases, with 12 bases between them. This CDR3 is built from 13 residues. In DNA form, the CDR3 reads TGTGCCAGTAGCTCGGACGGTCTCTACGAGCAGTACTTC. Translation gives CASSSDGLYEQYF.

This chain joins TRBV7-9 and TRBJ1-2; 9 nucleotides line up with TRBD1. CDR1 is SEHNR, CDR2 FQNEAQ, per germline (reference sequence). The V gene end was trimmed by 3 bases and the J gene end by 7 bases; junction bases not matched to a gene: 9. This CDR3 is 15 amino acids long. The CDR3 DNA reads TGTGCCAGCAGCTTCACAGGGGGCGCGGTACCTGGCTACACCTTC. Protein sequence: CASSFTGGAVPGYTF.

This clone is a singleton in its sample. This chain connects TRBV7-3 to TRBJ2-3, with 10 bases fitting TRBD2. Trimming took 5 bases from V and 5 from J; bases not matched to a gene: 10. Germline lookup yields CDR1 SGHTA and CDR2 FQGTGA. The CDR3 covers 16 residues. CDR3 loop: CASSPTLAGGGDTQYF. The CDR3 DNA reads as TGTGCCAGCAGCCCGACCTTAGCGGGGGGCGGAGATACGCAGTATTTT.

The chain carries TRBV6-1 and TRBJ2-7, with D perhaps matching TRBD2 (6 bases). The V and J ends lost 0 bases and 4 bases respectively, with 13 bases between them. Per the germline V gene, CDR1 is MNHNS and CDR2 is SASEGT. This CDR3 is 15 amino acids long. CDR3 loop: CASSEAGSGGYEQYF. The CDR3 DNA reads TGTGCCAGCAGTGAAGCCGGGTCCGGGGGTTACGAGCAGTACTTC.

The chain employs TRBV7-9 and TRBJ1-1; D perhaps matches TRBD1 (5 bases). V lost 0 bases and J 4 bases, leaving 9 bases between the germline ends. The CDR3 covers 14 residues. Per the germline V gene, CDR1 is SEHNR and CDR2 is FQNEAQ (reference sequence). DNA for the CDR3: TGTGCCAGCAGCTTAGCCCAAAGGGGCACTGAAGCTTTCTTT. Translation: CASSLAQRGTEAFF. The full variable domain, its missing parts supplied by reference TRBV7-9 and TRBJ1-1, is DTGVSQNPRHKITKRGQNVTFRCDPISEHNRLYWYRQTLGQGPEFLTYFQNEAQLEKSRLLSDRFSAERPKGSFSTLEIQRTEQGDSAMYLCASSLAQRGTEAFFGQGTRLTVV.

This rearrangement joins TRBV7-9 to TRBJ2-1; 10 positions match TRBD2. V shed 5 bases, J shed 6 bases, and the junction held 13 bases outside the gene matches. Germline V gene data show CDR1 as SEHNR and CDR2 as FQNEAQ (reference sequence). The CDR3 covers 17 residues. CDR3: CASSPAGQRGGRNEQFF. The CDR3 DNA reads as TGTGCCAGCAGCCCAGCTGGACAGCGGGGGGGCCGCAATGAGCAGTTCTTC. The variable domain in full, completed from reference TRBV7-9 and TRBJ2-1, reads DTGVSQNPRHKITKRGQNVTFRCDPISEHNRLYWYRQTLGQGPEFLTYFQNEAQLEKSRLLSDRFSAERPKGSFSTLEIQRTEQGDSAMYLCASSPAGQRGGRNEQFFGPGTRLTVL.

This chain links TRBV6-5 with TRBJ1-1; D might be TRBD1 (6 bases). Germline lookup yields CDR1 MNHEY and CDR2 SVGAGI. The CDR3 has 16 residues. V was shortened by 4 bases and J by 1 base, with 16 bases between the two germline ends. Here the CDR3 reads CASSFGQSSRNTEAFF. The DNA for the CDR3 is TGTGCCAGCAGTTTTGGACAGAGCTCAAGGAACACTGAAGCTTTCTTT.

The chain links TRBV10-1 to TRBJ1-1; D not certain. This CDR3 has 13 residues. The germline gives CDR1 WNHNN, CDR2 SYGVQD (reference sequence). With 7 bases removed from V and 4 bases from J, the gap between germline ends came to 13 bases. The CDR3 protein is CASNSKRATEAFF. CDR3 bases: TGCGCCAGCAATTCTAAACGGGCCACTGAAGCTTTCTTT.

In this sample, this clone turned up once. This chain joins TRBV6-5 and TRBJ2-7, with D perhaps TRBD1 (5 bases). Germline V gives CDR1 MNHEY, CDR2 SVGAGI. The CDR3 runs 14 residues. V gave up 5 bases and J gave up 2 bases, with 13 bases separating them. CDR3 coding DNA: TGTGCCAGCAGTCCCTCCTGGGGCACCTACGAGCAGTACTTC. This codes for CASSPSWGTYEQYF.